The 27 T cell receptor beta chains listed next were all sequenced from one sample in a study of high-grade serous ovarian cancer treatment subgroups. The protocol was immunoSEQ multiplex PCR, while the TCRdb copy is restricted to in-frame clones and leaves out a portion. Among about 5,500 clones listed, 80% were seen once. Tumor tissue was taken before any definitive surgery or chemotherapy was given. The source material was tumor tissue. These receptor sequences come from a human donor with high-grade serous ovarian cancer.

The rearrangement joins TRBV9 to TRBJ1-2, with D perhaps TRBD1 (5 bases). CDR3 length: 15 amino acids. Between the trimmed V and J ends, which lost 0 bases and 4 bases, there was a span of 13 bases. Germline lookup yields CDR1 SGDLS and CDR2 YYNGEE. CDR3 DNA sequence: TGTGCCAGCAGCGTAGGTCGGGATACAGGCTATGGCTACACCTTC. Amino acid sequence: CASSVGRDTGYGYTF.

J is TRBJ2-2 and V is TRBV6-5; D gene uncertain. The germline gives CDR1 MNHEY, CDR2 SVGAGI. The CDR3 covers 13 residues. Trimming pared 0 bases from V and 1 base from J, leaving 0 bases between. This chain's CDR3 is CASSYSNTGELFF. CDR3 coding DNA: TGTGCCAGCAGTTACTCGAACACCGGGGAGCTGTTTTTT.

This chain links TRBV7-2 with TRBJ1-3, with D possibly being TRBD1 (6 bases). The V end lost 7 bases, the J end lost 7 bases, and 17 bases lay between the germline ends. The V gene's germline CDR1 is SGHTA and CDR2 FQGNSA. CDR3 length: 14 amino acids. The CDR3 DNA reads TGTGCCAGCACCCTAATACAGGGTCGGAACACCATATATTTT. This translates into CASTLIQGRNTIYF.

In DNA form, the CDR3 reads TGTGCCAGCAGCGTAGCGGGGAGCGGGGGGTCAGATACGCAGTATTTT. It encodes CASSVAGSGGSDTQYF. The chain couples TRBV9 to TRBJ2-3; 9 bases are a match to TRBD2. The CDR3 covers 16 residues. Germline CDR1 SGDLS, CDR2 YYNGEE. After removal of 0 bases from V and 4 bases from J, the junction contained 6 bases not matched to a gene.

CDR3 coding DNA: TGTGCCAGCAGTTTATTTAGTGGGCAGCCCCAGCATTTT. This sequence encodes CASSLFSGQPQHF. The chain recombines TRBV27 with TRBJ1-5; D unresolved. Trimming stripped 1 base from V and 7 bases from J, with 8 bases between. In germline, CDR1 is MNHEY, CDR2 SMNVEV (reference sequence). The CDR3 runs 13 residues.

This chain joins TRBV2 and TRBJ2-5; possible D gene TRBD2, 5 bases. Germline V gene sequence: CDR1 SNHLY, CDR2 FYNNEI. This CDR3 has 11 amino acids. Trimming stripped 8 bases from V and 5 bases from J, with 9 bases between. CDR3 sequence: CASAGRETQYF. CDR3 sequence (DNA): TGTGCCAGCGCGGGCCGGGAGACCCAGTACTTC.

The V call is TRBV5-1, the J call TRBJ1-5; 8 nucleotides agree with TRBD1. Germline V lookup: CDR1 SGHRS, CDR2 YFSETQ. The J segment lost 2 bases and the V segment lost 4 bases, leaving 5 bases of the junction unmatched. There are 15 residues in the CDR3. The DNA of the CDR3 is TGCGCCAGCAGCCCGACAGGGGTCGGCAATCAGCCCCAGCATTTT. Its translation: CASSPTGVGNQPQHF.

The chain joins TRBV6-5 to TRBJ1-2; tentative D call: TRBD1 (5 bases). The CDR3 is 14 amino acids. The germline CDR1 and CDR2 sequences are MNHEY and SVGAGI. V was clipped by 4 bases and J by 8 bases, with 17 bases between them. CDR3 DNA sequence: TGTGCCAGCAGTTCCCCTCCGGGACTGCGGGGCTACACCTTC. Translating it yields CASSSPPGLRGYTF.

This clone was seen only a few times. V gene TRBV10-3 combines with J gene TRBJ1-1, with TRBD1 identical over 11 bases. The CDR3 covers 17 residues. Germline lookup yields CDR1 ENHRY and CDR2 SYGVKD. Losses at the gene ends were 6 bases for V and 1 base for J; bases not matched to a gene: 10. Written as DNA, the CDR3 is TGTGCCATCAGATCCGGGACAGGGGGTTCCCGGAACACTGAAGCTTTCTTT. Translating it yields CAIRSGTGGSRNTEAFF.

This clone was seen just once. The chain recombines TRBV7-9 with TRBJ2-5; D possibly corresponds to TRBD1 (5 bases). The tail of the sequence fits TRBJ2-7 better, so the J call may be wrong. CDR1 and CDR2 from the germline V gene are SEHNR and FQNEAQ (reference sequence). This CDR3 spans 12 amino acids. The CDR3 DNA sequence: TGTGCCAGCAGCTTCGACAGCTACGAGCAGTACTTC. Translated, it gives CASSFDSYEQYF.

The chain uses TRBV27 and TRBJ1-6; 7 nucleotides align to TRBD1. V was clipped by 4 bases and J by 9 bases; unmatched bases: 3. From germline, CDR1 is MNHEY and CDR2 SMNVEV (reference sequence). This CDR3 spans 13 amino acids. CDR3: CASSSRTGSPLHF. The CDR3 nucleotides read TGTGCCAGCAGTTCCCGGACAGGTTCACCCCTCCACTTT.

This chain connects TRBV5-6 to TRBJ1-2; D unresolved. V shed 0 bases and J shed 4 bases, with 10 bases lying between them. Germline V gene data show CDR1 as SGHDT and CDR2 as YYEEEE. The CDR3 extends over 14 amino acids. The CDR3 loop reads CASSLDTSRYGYTF. The CDR3 DNA is TGTGCCAGCAGCTTGGACACCTCGCGCTATGGCTACACCTTC.

J is TRBJ2-2 and V is TRBV5-4; TRBD2 agrees at 13 bases. V lost 3 bases, J lost 1 base, and 3 bases stayed unmatched. Germline CDR1 reads SGHNT; CDR2 reads YYREEE (reference sequence). The CDR3 contains 17 residues. CDR3 residues: CASSSGLAGLNTGELFF. As DNA, the CDR3 is TGTGCCAGCAGCTCGGGACTAGCGGGACTGAACACCGGGGAGCTGTTTTTT.

This clone turned up a few times. The V and J genes are TRBV7-9 and TRBJ2-7; D is undetermined. The ends were cut back, 0 bases at V and 3 bases at J, with 3 bases in the middle. The CDR3 is 12 residues long. Germline V gives CDR1 SEHNR, CDR2 FQNEAQ (reference sequence). The CDR3 nucleotides read TGTGCCAGCAGCTTAGCGTACTACGAGCAGTACTTC. Translation: CASSLAYYEQYF. The full variable domain, completed using reference TRBV7-9 and TRBJ2-7, is DTGVSQNPRHKITKRGQNVTFRCDPISEHNRLYWYRQTLGQGPEFLTYFQNEAQLEKSRLLSDRFSAERPKGSFSTLEIQRTEQGDSAMYLCASSLAYYEQYFGPGTRLTVT.

The V call is TRBV4-3, the J call TRBJ2-5; D is unclear. TRBJ2-7 explains the end of the DNA better; the J call may be wrong. This CDR3 contains 13 residues. Germline CDR1 LGHNA, CDR2 YSLEER. CDR3 nucleotide sequence: TGCGCCAGCAGCCAAGGCAGAAACTACGAGCAGTACTTC. Translation: CASSQGRNYEQYF.

The chain recombines TRBV27 with TRBJ1-1, with D unclear. This CDR3 comprises 13 residues. V lost 5 bases to trimming and J lost 5 bases, with 12 bases between them. Germline V lookup: CDR1 MNHEY, CDR2 SMNVEV (reference sequence). The CDR3 DNA is TGTGCCAGCAGTAGGGTAGTAAGAACTGAAGCTTTCTTT. This gives the protein CASSRVVRTEAFF.

This clone was counted a few times. The chain carries TRBV27 and TRBJ1-2; D not certain. Germline V lookup: CDR1 MNHEY, CDR2 SMNVEV (reference sequence). The CDR3 sequence is 15 residues long. V gave up 0 bases and J gave up 5 bases, with 13 bases separating them. In DNA, the CDR3 is TGTGCCAGCAGTTTATCGTGGTTACCCCTGTATGGCTACACCTTC. It yields the protein CASSLSWLPLYGYTF.

This clone was detected a few times. The chain couples TRBV27 to TRBJ1-6, with unresolved D. The CDR3 runs 14 residues. V was cut by 3 bases and J by 5 bases, with 8 bases left in between. Germline lookup yields CDR1 MNHEY and CDR2 SMNVEV (reference sequence). CDR3 loop: CASSLIRDNSPLHF. The CDR3 nucleotides are TGTGCCAGCAGTTTGATACGGGATAATTCACCCCTCCACTTT.

The genes are TRBV2 and TRBJ1-1, with D possibly TRBD1 on 6 matching bases. Trimming took 5 bases from V and 5 from J, leaving 15 bases between them. The CDR3 contains 14 residues. Germline V gene data show CDR1 as SNHLY and CDR2 as FYNNEI. The CDR3: CASSYDRRGTEAFF. The DNA for the CDR3 is TGTGCCAGCAGTTACGACAGGAGGGGGACTGAAGCTTTCTTT.

This chain joins TRBV25-1 and TRBJ2-7, with D possibly called TRBD1 or TRBD2 (5 bases each). Between the trimmed V and J ends, which lost 8 bases and 4 bases, there was a span of 18 bases. Germline CDR1 MGHDK, CDR2 SYGVNS. There are 14 residues in the CDR3. The CDR3 DNA follows: TGTGCCAGCGCCCGTGAGGGGATGAGATACGAGCAGTACTTC. It codes for CASAREGMRYEQYF.

The chain has TRBV28 and TRBJ2-7; D is uncertain. The V gene lost 1 base and the J gene lost 2 bases, with 3 bases spanning the gap. CDR3 length: 12 residues. Germline V gene lookup returns CDR1 MDHEN and CDR2 SYDVKM. In DNA form, the CDR3 reads TGTGCCAGCAGTTTATCGACCTACGAGCAGTACTTC. This encodes CASSLSTYEQYF.

The CDR3: CAWNRDYGYTF. CDR3 DNA: TGTGCCTGGAACAGGGATTATGGCTACACCTTC. The chain couples TRBV30 to TRBJ1-2; D is possibly TRBD1 (6 bases). V was cut by 4 bases and J by 5 bases, with 8 bases left in between. The CDR3 sequence is 11 residues long. Germline assignment: CDR1 GTSNPN and CDR2 SVGIG (reference sequence).

The chain uses TRBV2 and TRBJ1-6, with D possibly matching TRBD1 (6 bases). CDR3 length: 14 amino acids. V lost 2 bases to trimming and J lost 5 bases, with 7 bases between them. CDR1 and CDR2 from the germline V gene are SNHLY and FYNNEI. The CDR3 loop reads CASSETGNNSPLHF. DNA for the CDR3: TGTGCCAGCAGTGAAACAGGGAATAATTCACCCCTCCACTTT.

This clone was recorded a few times. The chain recombines TRBV7-6 with TRBJ2-3, with TRBD1 matching over 11 bases. The J segment lost 5 bases and the V segment lost 5 bases, leaving 6 bases of the junction unmatched. Germline V CDR1 and CDR2: SGHVS, FNYEAQ. This CDR3 region has 15 residues. The CDR3 DNA reads as TGTGCCAGCAGCCCGGACAGGGGGCGAGGAGATACGCAGTATTTT. The encoded protein is CASSPDRGRGDTQYF.

This clone was observed a handful of times. This rearrangement joins TRBV7-9 to TRBJ1-4; the D gene is possibly TRBD1 (5 bases). Germline lookup yields CDR1 SEHNR and CDR2 FQNEAQ (reference sequence). The CDR3 loop spans 14 amino acids. V was clipped by 5 bases and J by 2 bases, with 9 bases between them. CDR3 in DNA: TGTGCCAGCAGCCCAGGGTTTACTAATGAAAAACTGTTTTTT. It is translated as CASSPGFTNEKLFF.

This clone was counted between two and nine times. V usage is TRBV4-1 and J usage is TRBJ1-1, with no clear D. CDR3 length: 15 residues. V was trimmed by 1 base and J by 7 bases, leaving 16 bases between them. Germline V gene sequence: CDR1 MGHRA, CDR2 YSYEKL. CDR3 region: CASSQVPIEVNEAFF. The CDR3 DNA reads TGCGCCAGCAGCCAAGTCCCGATCGAGGTTAATGAAGCTTTCTTT.

This chain connects TRBV20-1 to TRBJ2-1; D possibly uses TRBD1 or TRBD2 (5 bases each). V was trimmed by 5 bases and J by 6 bases, leaving 8 bases between them. This CDR3 contains 11 residues. Germline-derived CDR1 and CDR2 are DFQATT and SNEGSKA (reference sequence). The DNA for the CDR3 is TGCAGTGCTGGGACCATCAATGAGCAGTTCTTC. This gives the protein CSAGTINEQFF.